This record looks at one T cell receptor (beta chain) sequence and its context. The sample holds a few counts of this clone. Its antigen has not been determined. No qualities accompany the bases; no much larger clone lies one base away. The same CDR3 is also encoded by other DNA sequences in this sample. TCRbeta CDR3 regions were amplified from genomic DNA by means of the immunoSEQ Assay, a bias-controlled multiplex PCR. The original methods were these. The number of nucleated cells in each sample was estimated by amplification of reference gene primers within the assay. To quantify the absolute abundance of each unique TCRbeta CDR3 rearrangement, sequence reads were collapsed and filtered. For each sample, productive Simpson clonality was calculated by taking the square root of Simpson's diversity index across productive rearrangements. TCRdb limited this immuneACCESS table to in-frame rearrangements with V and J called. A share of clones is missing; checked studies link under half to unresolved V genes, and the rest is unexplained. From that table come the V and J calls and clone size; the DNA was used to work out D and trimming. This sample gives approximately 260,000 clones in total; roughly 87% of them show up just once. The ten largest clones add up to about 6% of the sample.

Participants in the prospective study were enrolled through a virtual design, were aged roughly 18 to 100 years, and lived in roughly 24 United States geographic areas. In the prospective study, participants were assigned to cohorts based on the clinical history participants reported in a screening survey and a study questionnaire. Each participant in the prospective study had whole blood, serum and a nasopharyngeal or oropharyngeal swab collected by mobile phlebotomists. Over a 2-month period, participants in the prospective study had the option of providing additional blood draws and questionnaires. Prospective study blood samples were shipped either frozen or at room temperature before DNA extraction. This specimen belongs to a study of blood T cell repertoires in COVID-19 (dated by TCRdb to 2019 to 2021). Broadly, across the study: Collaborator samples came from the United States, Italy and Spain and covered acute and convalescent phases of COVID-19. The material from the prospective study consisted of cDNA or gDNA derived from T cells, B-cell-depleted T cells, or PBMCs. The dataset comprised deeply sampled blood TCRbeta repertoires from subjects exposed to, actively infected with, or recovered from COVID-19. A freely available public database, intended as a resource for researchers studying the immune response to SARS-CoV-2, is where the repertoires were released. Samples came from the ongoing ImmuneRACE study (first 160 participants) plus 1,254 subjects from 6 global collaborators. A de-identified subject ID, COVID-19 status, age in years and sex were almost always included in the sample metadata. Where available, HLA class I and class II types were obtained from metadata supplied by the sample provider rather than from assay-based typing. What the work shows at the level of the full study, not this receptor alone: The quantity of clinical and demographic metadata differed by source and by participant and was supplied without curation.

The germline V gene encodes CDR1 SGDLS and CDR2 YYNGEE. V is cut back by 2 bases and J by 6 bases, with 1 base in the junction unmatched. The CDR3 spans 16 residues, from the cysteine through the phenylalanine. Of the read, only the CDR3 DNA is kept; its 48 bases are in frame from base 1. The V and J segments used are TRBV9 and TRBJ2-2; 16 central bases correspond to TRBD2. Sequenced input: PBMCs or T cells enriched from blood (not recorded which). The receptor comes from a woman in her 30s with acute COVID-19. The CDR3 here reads CASSVGLAGGAGELFF. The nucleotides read TGTGCCAGCAGCGTGGGACTAGCGGGAGGGGCCGGGGAGCTGTTTTTT.